The text below deals with one T cell receptor beta chain. The antigen this receptor binds is unknown. Per-nucleotide qualities are absent, and no much larger clonotype sits a single base away. Trimming at the junction amounts to 3 bases on V and 2 bases on J, and the germline ends lie 9 bases apart. As encoded in the germline V gene, CDR1 is SGHAT while CDR2 is FQNNGV. The cysteine opens and the phenylalanine closes a CDR3 of 14 amino acids. The kept DNA is CDR3 alone, 42 bases in frame from the first base. These data are taken from a study of blood T cell repertoires in COVID-19 (TCRdb year 2020). About the investigation overall: Collaborator samples came from the United States, Italy and Spain and covered acute and convalescent phases of COVID-19. Where HLA class I and class II types were available, the types were taken from metadata supplied by the sample provider, not from assay-based typing. Subjects who had been exposed to COVID-19, were actively infected with it, or had recovered from it provided the deeply sampled blood TCRbeta repertoires that made up the dataset. The repertoires were released in a freely available public database intended as a resource for research on the immune response to SARS-CoV-2. The prospective study material was composed of cDNA or gDNA derived from T cells, B-cell-depleted T cells, or PBMCs. The samples were drawn from the first 160 participants of the ongoing ImmuneRACE study and from some 1,300 subjects provided by 6 global collaborators. Nearly every sample came with metadata listing a de-identified subject ID, COVID-19 status, age in years and sex.

General findings and caveats noted by the study authors: The amount of clinical and demographic metadata varied by source and participant and was provided uncurated.

Each collaborating institution followed its own protocols to collect whole blood in K2EDTA tubes. Collaborator samples were shipped for TCRbeta analysis as frozen whole blood, isolated PBMCs, or DNA extracted from either sample type. TCRbeta CDR3 regions were amplified from genomic DNA by means of the immunoSEQ Assay, a bias-controlled multiplex PCR. Regarding the original processing steps: Nucleated cell counts per sample were estimated from amplification of reference gene primers within the assay. Sequence reads were collapsed and filtered to measure the absolute abundance of every unique TCRbeta CDR3 rearrangement. For each sample, productive Simpson clonality was calculated by taking the square root of Simpson's diversity index across productive rearrangements. TCRdb re-hosts the immuneACCESS table, in-frame sequences only. Its copies lack some clones; in the studies checked, an unresolved V gene accounts for under half of them, and the cause for the rest is not known. That table gives V, J and clone size, and the DNA gave D and trimming. This sample is represented by roughly 59,000 clones; approximately 80% of them were singletons. 6.4% of the sample is held by the ten biggest clonotypes.

The rearrangement joined TRBV11-2 to TRBJ2-3; a tentative D match to TRBD2 spans 5 bases. The receptor was isolated from a woman between 45 and 65 years old with active or convalescent COVID-19. Sequencing was carried out using peripheral blood. This receptor carries the CDR3 CASSFGGTTDTQYF. The DNA is as follows: TGTGCCAGCAGCTTCGGAGGCACCACAGATACGCAGTATTTT.